The entry below describes one TCR beta chain. Antigen unknown. The sample belongs to a study of vaccination effects on CD4 cells after COVID-19. Study-level information: A median of 72 days separated the second dose and sampling.

Sequencing followed a ViraFEST assay step that expanded antigen-specific CD4+ T cells with viral peptide pools. Isolation of CD4+ T cells took place after around 10 days of culture. Each participant received a vaccine that was either BNT162b2 or mRNA-1273, given as two doses. Testing of the vaccine recipients showed negative nucleocapsid antibodies and no prior SARS-CoV-2 infection. Study-wide results and limits: Clones of infection and vaccine origin contracted markedly late after vaccination.

The data were produced by immunoSEQ multiplex PCR, yet TCRdb's version contains in-frame clones alone and is incomplete. This repertoire shows around 30,000 clones, approximately 68% found once; its top ten account for approximately 8.2%. CDR3 length: 16 amino acids. J was trimmed by 5 bases and V by 2 bases; bases with no gene match: 11. Germline values: CDR1 SGHRS, CDR2 YFSETQ. The V and J genes are TRBV5-1 and TRBJ1-1; 8 bases match TRBD1. The material was CD4+ T cells from PBMCs cultured with SARS-CoV-2 spike peptides, obtained after COVID-19 vaccination. The TCR comes from a human donor who received a COVID-19 vaccine. The CDR3, as DNA: TGCGCCAGCAGCTTTACAGGGGGATACGGGGGTACTGAAGCTTTCTTT. It encodes CASSFTGGYGGTEAFF.